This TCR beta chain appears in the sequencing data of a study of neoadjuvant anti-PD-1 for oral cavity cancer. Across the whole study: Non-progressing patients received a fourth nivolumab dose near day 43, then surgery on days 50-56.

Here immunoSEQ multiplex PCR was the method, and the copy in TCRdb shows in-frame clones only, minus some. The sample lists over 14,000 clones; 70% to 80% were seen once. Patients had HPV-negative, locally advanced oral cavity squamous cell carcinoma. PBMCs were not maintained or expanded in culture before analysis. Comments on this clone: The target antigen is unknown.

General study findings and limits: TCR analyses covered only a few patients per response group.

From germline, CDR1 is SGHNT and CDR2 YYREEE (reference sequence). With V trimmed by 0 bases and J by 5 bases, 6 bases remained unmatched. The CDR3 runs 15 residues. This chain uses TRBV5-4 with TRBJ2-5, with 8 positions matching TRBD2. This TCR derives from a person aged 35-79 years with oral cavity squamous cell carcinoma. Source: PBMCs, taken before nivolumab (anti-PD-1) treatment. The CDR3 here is CASSLAGGAGETQYF. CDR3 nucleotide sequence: TGTGCCAGCAGCTTGGCCGGGGGGGCCGGGGAGACCCAGTACTTC.